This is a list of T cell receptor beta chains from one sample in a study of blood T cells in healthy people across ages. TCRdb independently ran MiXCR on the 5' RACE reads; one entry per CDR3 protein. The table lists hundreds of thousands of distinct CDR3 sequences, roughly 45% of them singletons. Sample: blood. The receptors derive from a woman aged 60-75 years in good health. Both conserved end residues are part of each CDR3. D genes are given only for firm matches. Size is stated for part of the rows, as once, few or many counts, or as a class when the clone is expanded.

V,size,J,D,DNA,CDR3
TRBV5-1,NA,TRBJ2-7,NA,TGCGCCAGCAGCTTGGAGGGGAAACCCTCCTACGAGCAGTACTTC,CASSLEGKPSYEQYF
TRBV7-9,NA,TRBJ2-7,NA,TGTGCCAGCAGCTCGCCCCGGGTGGCATTTAACGAGCAGTACTTC,CASSSPRVAFNEQYF
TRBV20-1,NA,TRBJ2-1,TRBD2,TGCAGTGCTAGAGATCGGGAGGGTGAGCAGTTCTTC,CSARDREGEQFF
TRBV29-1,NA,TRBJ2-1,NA,TGCAGCGTTGACCGGGAGCTAGGAGAGCAGTTCTTC,CSVDRELGEQFF
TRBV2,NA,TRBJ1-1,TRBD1,TGTGCCAGCAGTGATCCGGACAGGGGGGCGAACACTGAAACTTTCTTT,CASSDPDRGANTETFF
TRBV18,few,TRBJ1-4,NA,TGTGCCAGCTCACGGGGAGGAACTAATGAAAAACTGTTTTTT,CASSRGGTNEKLFF
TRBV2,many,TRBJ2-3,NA,TGTGCCAGCAACGAGGAGAGCACAGATACGCAGTATTTT,CASNEESTDTQYF
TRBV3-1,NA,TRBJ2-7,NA,TGTGCCAGCATCCAAGACAACTACGAGCAGTACTTC,CASIQDNYEQYF
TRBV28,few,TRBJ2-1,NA,TGTGCCAGCAGGCCCCTAGAGCGTGAGCAGTTCTTC,CASRPLEREQFF
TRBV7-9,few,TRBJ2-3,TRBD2,TGTGCCAGCAGTTCCCCGGGACTAGCGGGAGCAGATACGCAGTATTTT,CASSSPGLAGADTQYF
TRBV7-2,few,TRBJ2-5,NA,TGTGCCAGCAGCTCGGGATTGTCAGGCGAGACCCAGTACTTC,CASSSGLSGETQYF
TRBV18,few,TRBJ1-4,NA,TGTGCCAGCTCACGAACCGGTGAGGGAGGAGAAAAACTGTTTTTT,CASSRTGEGGEKLFF
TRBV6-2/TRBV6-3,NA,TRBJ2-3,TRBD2,TGTGCCAGCCAGAAGCGGGGGGGCACAGATACGCAGTATTTT,CASQKRGGTDTQYF
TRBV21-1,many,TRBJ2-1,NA,TGTGCCAGCAGCAGCGGTAGGGACAGTCCCAATGAGCAGTTCTTC,CASSSGRDSPNEQFF
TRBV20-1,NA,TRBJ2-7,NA,TGCAGTGCTAGAGCCCCAGGCAAAGGGGGTTGCGAGCAGTACTTC,CSARAPGKGGCEQYF
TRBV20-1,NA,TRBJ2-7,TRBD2,TGCAGTGCTAGAGGGGGAACTAGCGGGAGCACTAATGAGCAGTACTTC,CSARGGTSGSTNEQYF
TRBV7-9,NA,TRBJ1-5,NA,TGTGCCAGCAGCCTCTCCGGGACGGGAAGTTCCGGGCAGCCCCAGCATTTT,CASSLSGTGSSGQPQHF